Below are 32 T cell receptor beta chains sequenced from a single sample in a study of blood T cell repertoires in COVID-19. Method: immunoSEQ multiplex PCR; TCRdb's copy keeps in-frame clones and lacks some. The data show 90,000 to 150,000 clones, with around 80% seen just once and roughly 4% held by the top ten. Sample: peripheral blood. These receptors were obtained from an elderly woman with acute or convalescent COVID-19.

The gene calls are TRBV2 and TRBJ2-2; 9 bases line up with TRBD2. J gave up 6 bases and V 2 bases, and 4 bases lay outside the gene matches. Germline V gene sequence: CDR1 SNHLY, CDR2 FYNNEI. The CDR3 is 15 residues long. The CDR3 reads CASSESSGIAGELFF. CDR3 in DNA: TGTGCCAGCAGTGAATCTAGCGGGATCGCCGGGGAGCTGTTTTTT.

Here the CDR3 reads CAWNPRQGISGANVLTF. For the CDR3, the DNA is TGTGCCTGGAATCCGAGACAGGGAATCTCTGGGGCCAACGTCCTGACTTTC. J is TRBJ2-6 and V is TRBV30; 7 nucleotides line up with TRBD1. J lost 0 bases, V lost 4 bases, and 9 bases had no gene match. This CDR3 region has 17 residues. Germline CDR1 GTSNPN, CDR2 SVGIG (reference sequence).

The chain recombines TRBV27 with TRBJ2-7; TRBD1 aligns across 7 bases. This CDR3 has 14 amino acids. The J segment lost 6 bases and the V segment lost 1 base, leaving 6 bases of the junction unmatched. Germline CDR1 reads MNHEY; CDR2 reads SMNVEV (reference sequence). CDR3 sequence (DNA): TGTGCCAGCAGTTTATACGGACAGGTTTTCGAGCAGTACTTC. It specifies CASSLYGQVFEQYF.

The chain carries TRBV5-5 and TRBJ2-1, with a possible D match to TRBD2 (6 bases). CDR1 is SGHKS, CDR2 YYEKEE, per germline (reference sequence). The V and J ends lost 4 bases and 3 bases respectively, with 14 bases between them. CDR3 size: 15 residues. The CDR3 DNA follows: TGTGCCAGCAGCCTGGACGGGGGTGGCTACAATGAGCAGTTCTTC. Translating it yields CASSLDGGGYNEQFF.

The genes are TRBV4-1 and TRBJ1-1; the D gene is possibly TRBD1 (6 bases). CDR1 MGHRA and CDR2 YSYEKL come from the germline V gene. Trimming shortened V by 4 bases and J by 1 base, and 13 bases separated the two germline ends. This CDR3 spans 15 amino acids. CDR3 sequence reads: CASSLLGQTNTEAFF. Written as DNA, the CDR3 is TGCGCCAGCAGCCTCCTTGGACAGACGAACACTGAAGCTTTCTTT.

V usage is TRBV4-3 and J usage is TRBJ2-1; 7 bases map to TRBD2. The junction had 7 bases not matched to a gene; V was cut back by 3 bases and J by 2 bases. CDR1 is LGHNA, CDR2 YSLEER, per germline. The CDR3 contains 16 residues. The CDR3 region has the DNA TGCGCCAGCAGCCAGGAGCTAGCGGCCGCCTACAATGAGCAGTTCTTC. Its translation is CASSQELAAAYNEQFF.

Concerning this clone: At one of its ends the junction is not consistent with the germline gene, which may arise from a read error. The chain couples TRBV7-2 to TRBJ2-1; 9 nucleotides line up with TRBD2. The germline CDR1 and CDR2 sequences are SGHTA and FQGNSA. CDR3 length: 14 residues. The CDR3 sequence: CASSIAGASNEQFF. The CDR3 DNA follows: TGTGCCAGCAGCATAGCGGGGGCCTCCAATGAGCAGTTCTTC.

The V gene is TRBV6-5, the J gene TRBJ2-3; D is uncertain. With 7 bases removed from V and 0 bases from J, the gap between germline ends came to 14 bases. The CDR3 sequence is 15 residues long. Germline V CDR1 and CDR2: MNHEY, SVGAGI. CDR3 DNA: TGTGCCAGCATCCGCCTAGATCATAGCACAGATACGCAGTATTTT. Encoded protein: CASIRLDHSTDTQYF.

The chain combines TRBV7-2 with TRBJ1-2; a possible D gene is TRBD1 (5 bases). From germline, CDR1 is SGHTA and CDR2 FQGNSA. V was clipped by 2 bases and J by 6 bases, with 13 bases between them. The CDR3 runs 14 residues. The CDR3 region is CASSLTGPLDGYTF. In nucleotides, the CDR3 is TGTGCCAGCAGCTTAACAGGTCCCCTTGATGGCTACACCTTC.

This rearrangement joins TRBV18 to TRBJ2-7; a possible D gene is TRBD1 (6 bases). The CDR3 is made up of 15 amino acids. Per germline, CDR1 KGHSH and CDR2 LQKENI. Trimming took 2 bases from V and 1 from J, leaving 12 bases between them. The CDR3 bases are TGTGCCAGCTCACCAGAGGGGGTCTTATCCTACGAGCAGTACTTC. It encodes CASSPEGVLSYEQYF.

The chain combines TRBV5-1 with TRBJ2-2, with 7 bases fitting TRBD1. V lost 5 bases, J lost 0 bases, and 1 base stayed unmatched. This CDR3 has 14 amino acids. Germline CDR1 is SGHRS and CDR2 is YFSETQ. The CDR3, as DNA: TGCGCCAGCAGTGGACAGGCGAACACCGGGGAGCTGTTTTTT. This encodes CASSGQANTGELFF.

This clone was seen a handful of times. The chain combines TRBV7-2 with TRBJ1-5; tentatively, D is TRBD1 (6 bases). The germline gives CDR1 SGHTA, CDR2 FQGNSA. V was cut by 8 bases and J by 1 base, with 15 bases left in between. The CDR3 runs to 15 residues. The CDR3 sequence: CASGSGTLSNQPQHF. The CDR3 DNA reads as TGTGCCAGCGGCTCCGGGACATTGAGCAATCAGCCCCAGCATTTT.

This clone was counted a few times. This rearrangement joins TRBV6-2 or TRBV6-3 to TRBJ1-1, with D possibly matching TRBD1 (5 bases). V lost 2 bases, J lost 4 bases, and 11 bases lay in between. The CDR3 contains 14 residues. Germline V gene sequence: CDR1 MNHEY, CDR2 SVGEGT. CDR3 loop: CASSYHGGSTEAFF. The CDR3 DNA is TGTGCCAGCAGTTACCACGGGGGTAGCACTGAAGCTTTCTTT.

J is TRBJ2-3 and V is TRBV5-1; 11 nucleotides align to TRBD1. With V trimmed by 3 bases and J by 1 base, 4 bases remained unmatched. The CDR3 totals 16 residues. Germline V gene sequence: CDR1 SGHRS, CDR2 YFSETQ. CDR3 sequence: CASSSWDRGGTDTQYF. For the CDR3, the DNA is TGCGCCAGCAGCTCCTGGGACAGGGGGGGCACAGATACGCAGTATTTT.

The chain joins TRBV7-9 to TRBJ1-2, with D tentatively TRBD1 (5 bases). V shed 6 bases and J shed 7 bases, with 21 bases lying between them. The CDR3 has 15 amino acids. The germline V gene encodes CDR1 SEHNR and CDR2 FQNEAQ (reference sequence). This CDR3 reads CASSNWEGWIGGYTF. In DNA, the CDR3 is TGTGCCAGCAGTAACTGGGAGGGGTGGATCGGTGGCTACACCTTC.

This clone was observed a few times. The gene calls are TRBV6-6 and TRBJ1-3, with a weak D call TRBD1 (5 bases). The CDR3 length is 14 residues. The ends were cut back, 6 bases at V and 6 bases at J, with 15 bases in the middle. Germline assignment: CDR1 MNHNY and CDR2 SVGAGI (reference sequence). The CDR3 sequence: CASRGGDEKNTIYF. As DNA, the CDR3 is TGTGCCAGCAGGGGGGGAGATGAGAAAAACACCATATATTTT.

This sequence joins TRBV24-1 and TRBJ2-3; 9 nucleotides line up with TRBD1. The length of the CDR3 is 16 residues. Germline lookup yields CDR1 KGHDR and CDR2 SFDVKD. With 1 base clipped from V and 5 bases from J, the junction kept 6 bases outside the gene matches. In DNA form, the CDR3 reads TGTGCCACCAGTGATTTCGGGACAGGGTCTGGAGATACGCAGTATTTT. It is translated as CATSDFGTGSGDTQYF.

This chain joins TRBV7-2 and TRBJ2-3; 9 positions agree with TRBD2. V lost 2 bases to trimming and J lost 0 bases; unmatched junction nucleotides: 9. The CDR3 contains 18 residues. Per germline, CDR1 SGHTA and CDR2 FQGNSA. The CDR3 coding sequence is TGTGCCAGCAGCTTAAACGGCACTAGCGGGTTTAGCACAGATACGCAGTATTTT. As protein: CASSLNGTSGFSTDTQYF.

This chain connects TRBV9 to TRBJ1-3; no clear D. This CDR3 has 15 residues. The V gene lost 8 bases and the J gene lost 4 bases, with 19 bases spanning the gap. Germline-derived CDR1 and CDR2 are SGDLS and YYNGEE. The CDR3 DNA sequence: TGTGCCAGTGCCCGGTCGTTTGCGGGGGGAAACACCATATATTTT. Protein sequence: CASARSFAGGNTIYF.

The CDR3 DNA sequence: TGTGCCAGCAGCGTAGCCCGGGACAGGGGGCATACTGAAGCTTTCTTT. Protein product: CASSVARDRGHTEAFF. The chain joins TRBV9 to TRBJ1-1, with 12 positions matching TRBD1. Germline V gene sequence: CDR1 SGDLS, CDR2 YYNGEE. CDR3 length: 16 amino acids. The V gene end was trimmed by 0 bases and the J gene end by 5 bases; junction bases not matched to a gene: 5.

The CDR3 nucleotides are TGTGCCATCAGTATCCAGGGGAATTACGAGCAGTACTTC. It encodes CAISIQGNYEQYF. The chain uses TRBV10-3 and TRBJ2-7; maybe TRBD1 (6 bases). Germline CDR1 reads ENHRY; CDR2 reads SYGVKD. The CDR3 is 13 residues long. Deletions cut 5 bases from V and 4 bases from J, with 12 bases between.

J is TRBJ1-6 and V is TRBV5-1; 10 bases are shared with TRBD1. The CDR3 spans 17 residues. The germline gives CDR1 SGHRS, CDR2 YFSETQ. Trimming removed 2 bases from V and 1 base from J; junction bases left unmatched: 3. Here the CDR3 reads CASSFGTGVSYNSPLHF. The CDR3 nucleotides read TGCGCCAGCAGCTTCGGGACAGGGGTATCCTATAATTCACCCCTCCACTTT.

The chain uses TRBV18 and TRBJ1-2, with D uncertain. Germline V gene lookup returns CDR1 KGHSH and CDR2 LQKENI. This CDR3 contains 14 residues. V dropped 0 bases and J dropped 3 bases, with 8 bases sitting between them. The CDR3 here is CASSPPSSDYGYTF. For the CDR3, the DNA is TGTGCCAGCTCACCACCGAGCAGCGACTATGGCTACACCTTC.

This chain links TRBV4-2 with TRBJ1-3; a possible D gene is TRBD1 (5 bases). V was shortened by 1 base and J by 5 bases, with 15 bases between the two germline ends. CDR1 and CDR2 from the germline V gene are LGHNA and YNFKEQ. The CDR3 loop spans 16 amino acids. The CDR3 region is CASSQALGRARNTIYF. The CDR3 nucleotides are TGTGCCAGCAGCCAAGCCCTAGGCAGGGCCCGAAACACCATATATTTT.

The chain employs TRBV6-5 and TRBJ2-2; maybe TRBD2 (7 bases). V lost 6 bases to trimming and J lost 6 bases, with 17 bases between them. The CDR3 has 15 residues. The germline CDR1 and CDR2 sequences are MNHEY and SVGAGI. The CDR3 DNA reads TGTGCCAGCAGGGTTGGGGGGGCGCTTCCCGGGGAGCTGTTTTTT. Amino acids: CASRVGGALPGELFF.

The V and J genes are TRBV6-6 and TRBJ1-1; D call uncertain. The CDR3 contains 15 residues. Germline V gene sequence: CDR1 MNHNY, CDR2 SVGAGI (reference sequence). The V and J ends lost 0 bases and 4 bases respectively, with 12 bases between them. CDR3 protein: CASSYSRRAGTEAFF. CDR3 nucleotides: TGTGCCAGCAGTTACTCGAGACGGGCGGGCACTGAAGCTTTCTTT.

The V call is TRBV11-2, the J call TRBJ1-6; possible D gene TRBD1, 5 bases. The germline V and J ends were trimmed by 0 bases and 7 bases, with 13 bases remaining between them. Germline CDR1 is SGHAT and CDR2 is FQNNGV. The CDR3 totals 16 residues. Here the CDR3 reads CASSLETWRGNSPLHF. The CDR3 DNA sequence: TGTGCCAGCAGCTTAGAGACCTGGCGGGGGAATTCACCCCTCCACTTT.

CDR3 residues: CANHRVTWPQHF. CDR3 nucleotide sequence: TGTGCCAACCACAGGGTTACTTGGCCCCAGCATTTT. This rearrangement joins TRBV10-3 to TRBJ1-5; tentatively, D is TRBD1 (6 bases). Trimming left V 10 bases short and J 9 bases short, with 16 bases between. CDR3 size: 12 residues. Germline V CDR1 and CDR2: ENHRY, SYGVKD.

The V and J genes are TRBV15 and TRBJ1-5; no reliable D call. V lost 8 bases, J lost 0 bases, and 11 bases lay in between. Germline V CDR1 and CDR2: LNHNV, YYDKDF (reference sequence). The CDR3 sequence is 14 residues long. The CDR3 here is CATGAGYSNQPQHF. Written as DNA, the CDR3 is TGTGCCACCGGCGCGGGATATAGCAATCAGCCCCAGCATTTT.

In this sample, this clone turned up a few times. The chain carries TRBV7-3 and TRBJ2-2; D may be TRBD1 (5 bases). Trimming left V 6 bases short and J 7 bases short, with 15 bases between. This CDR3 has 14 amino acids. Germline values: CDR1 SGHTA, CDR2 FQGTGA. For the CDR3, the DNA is TGTGCCAGCAGATTTCAGGGCCTTGGCGGGGAGCTGTTTTTT. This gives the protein CASRFQGLGGELFF.

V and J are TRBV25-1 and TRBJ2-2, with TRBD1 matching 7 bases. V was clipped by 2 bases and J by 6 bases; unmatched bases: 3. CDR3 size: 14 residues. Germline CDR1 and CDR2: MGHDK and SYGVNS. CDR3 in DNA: TGTGCCAGCAGTGAAAGGGGGCGCGCCGGGGAGCTGTTTTTT. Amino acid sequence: CASSERGRAGELFF.

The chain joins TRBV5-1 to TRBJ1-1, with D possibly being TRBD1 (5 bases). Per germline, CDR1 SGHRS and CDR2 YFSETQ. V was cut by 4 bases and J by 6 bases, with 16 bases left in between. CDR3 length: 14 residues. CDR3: CASSGGTGQAEAFF. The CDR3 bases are TGCGCCAGCAGCGGCGGGACGGGCCAAGCTGAAGCTTTCTTT.